The rows below give T cell receptor beta chains drawn from one sample of a study of human T cells and chemical hapten exposure. TCRdb fed the RACE reads into MiXCR, producing one record per CDR3 protein. The sample contains about 120,000 distinct CDR3 sequences, roughly 13% of which appear only once. This sample comprised whole blood, obtained in connection with sensitization to the hapten diphenylcyclopropenone (DPC). Every receptor here comes from a man between 18 and 29 years old with alopecia areata. Some clones in this sample may be carry-over from other donors' samples. The conserved cysteine and the conserved F or W are not part of the CDR3 here.

j_call v_call cdr3_aa
TRBJ1-3 TRBV11-1 ASSLLGTKRRGNTIY
TRBJ2-2 TRBV7-2 ASSVTGPTGELF
TRBJ2-5 TRBV6-2/TRBV6-3 ASSPLTRETQY
TRBJ1-1 TRBV27 ASIGTGRELAF
TRBJ1-6 TRBV7-2 ASSSDRGLTPLH
TRBJ2-7 TRBV7-9 ASSEYSGTGAYEQY
TRBJ1-1 TRBV12-3/TRBV12-4 ASTPRPGSEAF
TRBJ2-1 TRBV19 ASRERKYYNEQF
TRBJ2-7 TRBV28 ASSPRTPGRGHEQY
TRBJ2-1 TRBV4-3 ASSLGPQLGWNEQF
TRBJ2-2 TRBV5-1 ASSIDVRDTGELF
TRBJ1-2 TRBV29-1 SVHRTGFSGYT
TRBJ2-6 TRBV4-3 ASSQDFGVTNVLT